The 32 T cell receptor beta chains below come from one sample, sequenced in a study of cytomegalovirus exposure and HLA in healthy donors. The method was immunoSEQ multiplex PCR; TCRdb's version includes in-frame clones alone and lacks a portion of them. The repertoire has approximately 70,000 clones, around 95% of them found once; the top ten carry approximately 0.59%. Sequences were obtained from PBMCs. The receptors derive from a woman aged 18-30 years in good health and CMV-seronegative.

The chain employs TRBV7-3 and TRBJ1-1; TRBD1 might be the D (5 bases). The ends were cut back, 2 bases at V and 4 bases at J, with 8 bases in the middle. Germline CDR1 reads SGHTA; CDR2 reads FQGTGA. The CDR3 spans 13 residues. This CDR3 is CASSLAGPTEAFF. CDR3 in DNA: TGTGCCAGCAGCTTAGCAGGGCCCACTGAAGCTTTCTTT.

V and J are TRBV5-6 and TRBJ2-7, with a tentative D call TRBD2 (5 bases). There are 15 residues in the CDR3. Germline V gene lookup returns CDR1 SGHDT and CDR2 YYEEEE. Trimming pared 3 bases from V and 6 bases from J, leaving 19 bases between. The CDR3 reads CASSSLTGFRGEQYF. The CDR3 DNA is TGTGCCAGCAGCTCACTTACGGGGTTTCGTGGCGAGCAGTACTTC.

The chain joins TRBV7-2 to TRBJ2-3; the D is unclear. There are 10 residues in the CDR3. Trimming removed 8 bases from V and 10 bases from J, with 10 bases in between. CDR1 and CDR2 from the germline V gene are SGHTA and FQGNSA. The CDR3 DNA sequence: TGTGCCAGCTCCTCTCAGTCGCAGTATTTT. Its protein product is CASSSQSQYF.

The gene calls are TRBV5-1 and TRBJ2-7; D unresolved. V was pared by 2 bases and J by 2 bases, with 8 bases between. Per germline, CDR1 SGHRS and CDR2 YFSETQ. The CDR3 contains 13 residues. CDR3 in amino acids: CASSLEPPYEQYF. The CDR3 nucleotides are TGCGCCAGCAGCTTAGAGCCACCCTACGAGCAGTACTTC.

The chain has TRBV28 and TRBJ1-3; D gene unclear. V dropped 3 bases and J dropped 0 bases, with 9 bases sitting between them. The CDR3 runs 15 residues. From germline, CDR1 is MDHEN and CDR2 SYDVKM. Here the CDR3 DNA reads TGTGCCAGCAGTTTGGACTCGCACTCTGGAAACACCATATATTTT. This gives the protein CASSLDSHSGNTIYF.

The rearrangement uses TRBV7-6 and TRBJ1-1, with 7 nucleotides matching TRBD1. J lost 6 bases, V lost 5 bases, and 9 bases had no gene match. The CDR3 loop spans 14 amino acids. Germline V CDR1 and CDR2: SGHVS, FNYEAQ. The DNA for the CDR3 is TGTGCCAGCAGCAGCTACAGGGGACCCGCTGAAGCTTTCTTT. Its translation is CASSSYRGPAEAFF.

Here the CDR3 DNA reads TGTGCCAGCAGCACCGGGACCTACGAGCAGTACTTC. It translates to CASSTGTYEQYF. V usage is TRBV7-2 and J usage is TRBJ2-7, with a possible D match to TRBD2 (5 bases). Trimming removed 5 bases from V and 2 bases from J, with 7 bases in between. This CDR3 has 12 residues. Germline-derived CDR1 and CDR2 are SGHTA and FQGNSA.

The chain recombines TRBV6-7 with TRBJ2-7; TRBD1 might be the D (5 bases). TRBV6-7 is given ORF status, its function remaining uncertain. Trimming cost V 0 bases and J 3 bases, with 9 bases left between them. This CDR3 region has 14 residues. CDR3 residues: CASSYSTEYYEQYF. The CDR3 nucleotides read TGTGCCAGCAGTTACTCGACAGAATACTACGAGCAGTACTTC.

The rearrangement uses TRBV7-2 and TRBJ2-1; 9 bases match TRBD2. Germline V gene sequence: CDR1 SGHTA, CDR2 FQGNSA. V dropped 1 base and J dropped 5; count of bases not matched to a gene: 9. The CDR3 sequence is 17 residues long. The CDR3, as DNA: TGTGCCAGCAGCTTAGTATTTGGGCGGGGGGGGCACAATGAGCAGTTCTTC. It is translated as CASSLVFGRGGHNEQFF.

The rearrangement joins TRBV2 to TRBJ1-6; D not resolved. Germline loops: CDR1 SNHLY, CDR2 FYNNEI. The CDR3 is 17 amino acids. Trimming took 10 bases from V and 0 from J, leaving 19 bases between them. The DNA of the CDR3 is TGTGCCACCAGGCCCCCAGGCGTGAGCTCCTATAATTCACCCCTCCACTTT. Protein sequence: CATRPPGVSSYNSPLHF.

This rearrangement joins TRBV4-3 to TRBJ2-2; D uncertain. This CDR3 region has 16 residues. The V end lost 0 bases, the J end lost 6 bases, and 14 bases lay between the germline ends. From germline, CDR1 is LGHNA and CDR2 YSLEER. Here the CDR3 DNA reads TGCGCCAGCAGCCAAGAACGCTTTTTGCGGCCCGGGGAGCTGTTTTTT. This translates into CASSQERFLRPGELFF.

The chain combines TRBV6-5 with TRBJ2-7; D ambiguous. This CDR3 is 13 amino acids long. V was clipped by 6 bases and J by 6 bases, with 15 bases between them. From germline, CDR1 is MNHEY and CDR2 SVGAGI. The CDR3 sequence is CASSSQTLGEQYF. Written as DNA, the CDR3 is TGTGCCAGCAGCTCTCAGACTTTGGGCGAGCAGTACTTC.

This chain joins TRBV2 and TRBJ2-5, with 7 bases fitting TRBD1. The CDR3 sequence is 16 residues long. With 1 base clipped from V and 2 bases from J, the junction kept 7 bases outside the gene matches. Germline-derived CDR1 and CDR2 are SNHLY and FYNNEI. The CDR3 DNA follows: TGTGCCAGCAGTGAAGGTCTGGCAGGGGGACAAGAGACCCAGTACTTC. Translating it yields CASSEGLAGGQETQYF. The full variable domain, in which reference TRBV2 and TRBJ2-5 provide the parts outside the CDR3, is EPEVTQTPSHQVTQMGQEVILRCVPISNHLYFYWYRQILGQKVEFLVSFYNNEISEKSEIFDDQFSVERPDGSNFTLKIRSTKLEDSAMYFCASSEGLAGGQETQYFGPGTRLLVL.

The chain employs TRBV11-2 and TRBJ2-5; D perhaps matches TRBD2 (5 bases). CDR1 is SGHAT, CDR2 FQNNGV, per germline. This CDR3 has 12 amino acids. V was pared by 5 bases and J by 4 bases, with 8 bases between. The CDR3 DNA is TGTGCCAGCAGCCCCCGGGGAGAGACCCAGTACTTC. This codes for CASSPRGETQYF.

The chain combines TRBV4-3 with TRBJ1-1; D not certain. From germline, CDR1 is LGHNA and CDR2 YSLEER. The CDR3 consists of 17 residues. The V gene lost 1 base and the J gene lost 0 bases, with 15 bases spanning the gap. In nucleotides, the CDR3 is TGCGCCAGCAGCCAAGTTTGGTCTCCAGAAATGAACACTGAAGCTTTCTTT. Translation: CASSQVWSPEMNTEAFF.

The J gene is TRBJ2-4, the V gene TRBV6-4; perhaps TRBD2 as D (6 bases). Germline CDR1 and CDR2: MRHNA and SNTAGT. Trimming cost V 2 bases and J 1 base, with 18 bases left between them. CDR3 length: 18 residues. DNA for the CDR3: TGTGCCAGCAGTGACCCTGGGACTCACCGGAGCGCCAAAAACATTCAGTACTTC. The encoded protein is CASSDPGTHRSAKNIQYF.

V is TRBV7-2 and J is TRBJ1-6, with D perhaps TRBD1 (6 bases). The CDR3 totals 16 residues. The V gene's germline CDR1 is SGHTA and CDR2 FQGNSA. V gave up 5 bases and J gave up 7 bases, with 18 bases separating them. The CDR3 region is CASSLVRTARNSPLHF. CDR3 sequence (DNA): TGTGCCAGCAGCCTAGTTAGGACAGCTAGGAATTCACCCCTCCACTTT.

DNA of the CDR3: TGTGCCAGCAGCCAAATTGGCACATTCTATGGCTACACCTTC. It codes for CASSQIGTFYGYTF. This chain links TRBV6-5 with TRBJ1-2; no clear D gene. This CDR3 has 14 amino acids. Trimming stripped 6 bases from V and 4 bases from J, with 15 bases between. Germline V CDR1 and CDR2: MNHEY, SVGAGI.

CDR3 sequence: CASSLVTGRKETQYF. The CDR3 DNA is TGTGCCAGCAGCTTAGTGACAGGGCGGAAAGAGACCCAGTACTTC. This chain uses TRBV7-9 with TRBJ2-5; TRBD1 agrees at 7 bases. V shed 1 base and J 3 bases; nucleotides not matched to a gene: 5. Germline lookup yields CDR1 SEHNR and CDR2 FQNEAQ (reference sequence). The CDR3 runs 15 residues.

This clone occurred once. The chain joins TRBV19 to TRBJ1-5; 9 nucleotides line up with TRBD1. The CDR3 is made up of 18 amino acids. Germline CDR1 LNHDA, CDR2 SQIVND (reference sequence). J lost 4 bases, V lost 0 bases, and 10 bases had no gene match. CDR3 sequence (DNA): TGTGCCAGTAGTATAGATAAATTTCGGACAGGGGAAAATCAGCCCCAGCATTTT. Encoded protein: CASSIDKFRTGENQPQHF.

The chain joins TRBV30 to TRBJ1-6; weak D call: TRBD1 (5 bases). Per germline, CDR1 GTSNPN and CDR2 SVGIG (reference sequence). CDR3 length: 14 amino acids. V shed 2 bases and J shed 9 bases, with 14 bases lying between them. CDR3 nucleotides: TGTGCCTGGAGTCCCCGGGAGACAGCTTCACCCCTCCACTTT. It translates to CAWSPRETASPLHF.

This clone was counted between two and nine times. The chain joins TRBV7-8 to TRBJ1-6; TRBD1 aligns across 9 bases. With V trimmed by 2 bases and J by 6 bases, 2 bases remained unmatched. The length of the CDR3 is 15 residues. From germline, CDR1 is SGHVS and CDR2 FQNEAQ. The CDR3 region is CASSLMDRGNSPLHF. CDR3 nucleotides: TGTGCCAGCAGCTTAATGGACAGGGGTAATTCACCCCTCCACTTT.

V gene TRBV7-3 combines with J gene TRBJ2-1; 11 positions agree with TRBD1. CDR1 is SGHTA, CDR2 FQGTGA, per germline. J gave up 5 bases and V 1 base, and 10 bases lay outside the gene matches. The CDR3 contains 18 residues. Written as DNA, the CDR3 is TGTGCCAGCAGCTTAATAGTTTCGGGGGGACAGGGGGACAATGAGCAGTTCTTC. Its protein product is CASSLIVSGGQGDNEQFF.

V and J are TRBV6-5 and TRBJ1-2; a possible D gene is TRBD1 (5 bases). Deletions cut 0 bases from V and 8 bases from J, with 10 bases between. This CDR3 comprises 13 residues. In germline, CDR1 is MNHEY, CDR2 SVGAGI. The CDR3 DNA is TGTGCCAGCAGTTACTCGGGGGGAGGCGGCTACACCTTC. Its protein product is CASSYSGGGGYTF.

This chain joins TRBV5-1 and TRBJ1-4; 7 bases map to TRBD1. Germline CDR1 reads SGHRS; CDR2 reads YFSETQ. CDR3 length: 16 residues. J lost 5 bases, V lost 0 bases, and 7 bases had no gene match. CDR3 in amino acids: CASSLARGQVNEKLFF. The DNA of the CDR3 is TGCGCCAGCAGCTTGGCAAGGGGGCAGGTCAATGAAAAACTGTTTTTT.

The chain has TRBV5-6 and TRBJ2-3; D remains ambiguous. V gave up 4 bases and J gave up 0 bases, with 9 bases separating them. Germline V gene lookup returns CDR1 SGHDT and CDR2 YYEEEE. This CDR3 is 14 amino acids long. DNA for the CDR3: TGTGCCAGCAGCCCCGACGGGAGCACAGATACGCAGTATTTT. It codes for CASSPDGSTDTQYF. Full variable domain (missing parts from reference TRBV5-6 and TRBJ2-3): DAGVTQSPTHLIKTRGQQVTLRCSPKSGHDTVSWYQQALGQGPQFIFQYYEEEERQRGNFPDRFSGHQFPNYSSELNVNALLLGDSALYLCASSPDGSTDTQYFGPGTRLTVL.

This chain uses TRBV2 with TRBJ2-7; 12 bases are shared with TRBD1. The CDR3 contains 15 residues. Germline V lookup: CDR1 SNHLY, CDR2 FYNNEI. V gave up 5 bases and J gave up 5 bases; unmatched junction bases: 7. CDR3 loop: CASSRDRGPQDEQYF. In DNA, the CDR3 is TGTGCCAGCAGTCGGGACAGGGGGCCCCAGGACGAGCAGTACTTC. The complete variable domain, with remaining parts taken from reference TRBV2 and TRBJ2-7, reads EPEVTQTPSHQVTQMGQEVILRCVPISNHLYFYWYRQILGQKVEFLVSFYNNEISEKSEIFDDQFSVERPDGSNFTLKIRSTKLEDSAMYFCASSRDRGPQDEQYFGPGTRLTVT.

The CDR3 protein is CASLGGSSYNSPLHF. The CDR3, as DNA: TGTGCCTCCCTCGGGGGGAGCTCCTATAATTCACCCCTCCACTTT. J is TRBJ1-6 and V is TRBV30; D possibly corresponds to TRBD1 (5 bases). The V end was cut by 7 bases, the J end by 0 bases, with 13 bases between. From germline, CDR1 is GTSNPN and CDR2 SVGIG (reference sequence). This CDR3 region has 15 residues.

This chain joins TRBV29-1 and TRBJ2-7, with TRBD2 identical over 10 bases. The CDR3 spans 16 residues. V was pared by 0 bases and J by 0 bases, with 5 bases of the junction left unmatched. Germline V gene sequence: CDR1 SQVTM, CDR2 ANQGSEA. As DNA, the CDR3 is TGCAGCGTTGAAGATCCTAGCGGGGGCCCCTCCTACGAGCAGTACTTC. It specifies CSVEDPSGGPSYEQYF.

The chain joins TRBV28 to TRBJ2-5; 7 bases match TRBD2. This CDR3 has 14 residues. Germline V gene sequence: CDR1 MDHEN, CDR2 SYDVKM. The V segment lost 3 bases and the J segment 2 bases; nucleotides outside the gene matches: 3. CDR3 nucleotides: TGTGCCAGCAGTTTTATGCGGGGGCAAGAGACCCAGTACTTC. Its protein is CASSFMRGQETQYF.

This clone was detected once. This chain links TRBV5-1 with TRBJ2-3; TRBD2 aligns across 7 bases. The CDR3 totals 14 residues. Germline CDR1 is SGHRS and CDR2 is YFSETQ. The V gene end was trimmed by 4 bases and the J gene end by 2 bases; junction bases not matched to a gene: 4. CDR3 coding DNA: TGCGCCAGCAGCACGGGGGACTACACAGATACGCAGTATTTT. This encodes CASSTGDYTDTQYF.

In this sample, this clone turned up once. The rearrangement uses TRBV28 and TRBJ1-2; unclear D gene. V was trimmed by 5 bases and J by 7 bases, leaving 8 bases between them. Germline V gene sequence: CDR1 MDHEN, CDR2 SYDVKM. CDR3 length equals 11 residues. The CDR3 sequence is CASSLSRGYTF. CDR3 sequence (DNA): TGTGCCAGCAGTCTCAGTCGTGGCTACACCTTC.